Listed below are T cell receptor beta chains from one sample, sequenced in a study of T cell responses to AZD1222 COVID-19 vaccine. The protocol was immunoSEQ multiplex PCR, while the TCRdb copy is restricted to in-frame clones and leaves out a portion. This table holds tens of thousands of clones, approximately 84% found once. Sequenced here: peripheral blood, sampled on day 0 of AZD1222 vaccination. These receptors all stem from an adult in good health. CDR3s include the opening cysteine and the closing phenylalanine or tryptophan. A D gene is named only where the DNA matches it firmly. Not every row has a clone size; where given, it reads once, few, many or a size class.

TGTGCCAGCAGTTCCGGACTAGCGGGACCTAATGAGCAGTTCTTC CASSSGLAGPNEQFF TRBJ2-1 . 15 TRBD2 TRBV6-5
TGTGCCATCAGTGAGGGTTTACTAGCGGGAGGAAGGTACAATGAGCAGTTCTTC CAISEGLLAGGRYNEQFF TRBJ2-1 few 18 TRBD2 TRBV10-3
TGTGCCAGCAGTTTATCTCGTGGGGTGGTGAACACTGAAGCTTTCTTT CASSLSRGVVNTEAFF TRBJ1-1 once 16 . TRBV27
TGTGCCAGTAGTCCGCGACAGGGGAAGTTTCGCTACGAGCAGTACTTC CASSPRQGKFRYEQYF TRBJ2-7 . 16 TRBD1 TRBV19
TGTGCCAGCAGCTTATCGACCGGGGAGCTGTTTTTT CASSLSTGELFF TRBJ2-2 . 12 . TRBV7-9
TGCGCCAGCAGCCCCGGACAGGGGGCCCACACTGAAGCTTTCTTT CASSPGQGAHTEAFF TRBJ1-1 . 15 TRBD1 TRBV4-1
TGTGCCAGCAGCGTAGGGCCCCACAGGGAGACTAACTATGGCTACACCTTC CASSVGPHRETNYGYTF TRBJ1-2 . 17 . TRBV9
TGTGCCAGCAGCAAAGAAAGGGAGGTTAACACTGAAGCTTTCTTT CASSKEREVNTEAFF TRBJ1-1 . 15 . TRBV21-1
TGTGCCAGCGGAGACGTGCGACAAGCTTTCTTT CASGDVRQAFF TRBJ1-1 . 11 . TRBV11-2
TGTGCCAGCAGCCAAGAGTATAACTATGGCTACACCTTC CASSQEYNYGYTF TRBJ1-2 once 13 . TRBV14
TGTGCCAGTACCCTGAGAGGGAACACTGAAGCTTTCTTT CASTLRGNTEAFF TRBJ1-1 . 13 . TRBV19
TGTGCCACCAGCAGCCAAGCGTATGGGGTTAATCAGCCCCAGCATTTT CATSSQAYGVNQPQHF TRBJ1-5 . 16 . TRBV15
TGTGCCAGCAGCTTAAAGTCCCCAGGGGCAAGGGACAATGAGCAGTTCTTC CASSLKSPGARDNEQFF TRBJ2-1 . 17 . TRBV7-3
TGTGCCAGCGGGGCAGGGAATCAGCCCCAGCATTTT CASGAGNQPQHF TRBJ1-5 . 12 . TRBV2
TGTGCCAGCAGCGTAGCCGGGGGAGAGAGCACAGATACGCAGTATTTT CASSVAGGESTDTQYF TRBJ2-3 . 16 . TRBV9
TGTGCCAGTAAAAGGGTAGCGGGAGGGCTCTCCTACAATGAGCAGTTCTTC CASKRVAGGLSYNEQFF TRBJ2-1 . 17 TRBD2 TRBV19
TGTGCCAGCAGCTCCGGGGTTCTCGAGCAGTACTTC CASSSGVLEQYF TRBJ2-7 . 12 . TRBV3-1/TRBV3-2
TGTGCCTGGAGTTCTGGGACGGTGAATCAGCCCCAGCATTTT CAWSSGTVNQPQHF TRBJ1-5 . 14 . TRBV30
TGTGCCAGCACCCCGACAGGGGGCTATGGCTACACCTTC CASTPTGGYGYTF TRBJ1-2 . 13 TRBD1 TRBV28
TGTGCCAGTAGCCTCCTTTGCACGGACCAGTACTTC CASSLLCTDQYF TRBJ2-7 . 12 . TRBV19
TGTGCCAGCAGCCCACTGTCGGGCTACGAGCAGTACTTC CASSPLSGYEQYF TRBJ2-7 . 13 . TRBV11-3
TGTGCCAGCAGTCCGCCGGAGGGAAACACCATATATTTT CASSPPEGNTIYF TRBJ1-3 . 13 . TRBV28
TGTGCCAGTAGGGTAGTCCGTCGGGGGCAGGGTGGCTACACCTTC CASRVVRRGQGGYTF TRBJ1-2 . 15 . TRBV19
TGTGCCAGCAGGGAGACAGGGGGCATGGTCTATGGCTACACCTTC CASRETGGMVYGYTF TRBJ1-2 . 15 TRBD1 TRBV2
TGTGCCACCAGTGATTCACAGGGGACCCATCCGCCCCAGCATTTT CATSDSQGTHPPQHF TRBJ1-5 . 15 TRBD1 TRBV24-1
TGTGCCAGTAGTATAGGACAGGGGGCCGCTTACGAGCAGTACTTC CASSIGQGAAYEQYF TRBJ2-7 few 15 TRBD1 TRBV19
TGCGCCAGCAGCCAAGATGGGCTTGACAATGAGCAGTTCTTC CASSQDGLDNEQFF TRBJ2-1 . 14 . TRBV4-3
TGTGCCAGCAGCCAATTGCGGGTTCTGAACACTGAAGCTTTCTTT CASSQLRVLNTEAFF TRBJ1-1 once 15 . TRBV14
TGTGCCAGCAAAGTGGGGGGACTTGGGAATCAGCCCCAGCATTTT CASKVGGLGNQPQHF TRBJ1-5 . 15 . TRBV2
TGTGCCAGCAGCTTATACGGGCTGAATGAAAAACTGTTTTTT CASSLYGLNEKLFF TRBJ1-4 once 14 . TRBV7-8
TGCGCCAGCAGCTTGGGCGTACCTATGGATGGCTACACCTTC CASSLGVPMDGYTF TRBJ1-2 . 14 . TRBV5-1
TGTGCCAGCAGCTTAATACAGGGGGACACCGGGGAGCTGTTTTTT CASSLIQGDTGELFF TRBJ2-2 . 15 TRBD1 TRBV7-9
TGTGCCAGTAGTGACCGGGGAACCGGGGAGCTGTTTTTT CASSDRGTGELFF TRBJ2-2 few 13 . TRBV19
TGTGCCAGCAGCGAGGGAAACACCATATATTTT CASSEGNTIYF TRBJ1-3 once 11 . TRBV3-1/TRBV3-2
TGTGCCATCAGGAGGGTTAACTATGGCTACACCTTC CAIRRVNYGYTF TRBJ1-2 . 12 . TRBV6-5
TGTGCCTGGAGTTTAAGACAGGGGGAAGAGCAGTACTTC CAWSLRQGEEQYF TRBJ2-7 . 13 TRBD1 TRBV30
TGTGCCAGCAGCCCCGAATTCGATTATGAAGCTTTCTTT CASSPEFDYEAFF TRBJ1-1 . 13 . TRBV7-9
TGCGCCAGCAGCTCTTTGACAGGGGATAACACTGAAGCTTTCTTT CASSSLTGDNTEAFF TRBJ1-1 . 15 TRBD1 TRBV5-1
TGTGCCAGCTCTCTCATTTCCGCCACAGATACGCAGTATTTT CASSLISATDTQYF TRBJ2-3 . 14 . TRBV27
TGTGCCAGTCAAGGACGGATGAACACTGAAGCTTTCTTT CASQGRMNTEAFF TRBJ1-1 . 13 . TRBV19
TGCGCCAGCAGCTCGTTACCGGGACTAGCGGGAACTCGGAGGTACAATGAGCAGTTCTTC CASSSLPGLAGTRRYNEQFF TRBJ2-1 . 20 TRBD2 TRBV5-1
TGTGCTAGCAGCCCCAGCGGGCGGTACGGAGGGGGGGAGCTGTTTTTT CASSPSGRYGGGELFF TRBJ2-2 few 16 . TRBV7-7
TGTGCCAGCAGCCTACTAGCGGGAGGGCCGGGGGAGCAGTACTTC CASSLLAGGPGEQYF TRBJ2-7 . 15 TRBD2 TRBV11-2
TGTGCCAGCAGCTTAGACCTTCGGGGATATAATTCACCCCTCCACTTT CASSLDLRGYNSPLHF TRBJ1-6 . 16 . TRBV7-2
TGTGCCAGCTCACCACCACAGGGAGGATCGCAAGAGACCCAGTACTTC CASSPPQGGSQETQYF TRBJ2-5 . 16 . TRBV18
TGTGCCAGCAGCTTAGGGTTGGCTAGCGGGAAAGAGGGGGATACGCAGTATTTT CASSLGLASGKEGDTQYF TRBJ2-3 once 18 TRBD2 TRBV7-8
TGTGCCAGCAGTGAAGCCACCCCCAGGCGAGCCACAGATACGCAGTATTTT CASSEATPRRATDTQYF TRBJ2-3 . 17 . TRBV6-1
TGTGCCAGCACCTCGACAGGGGTGGAAAAACTGTTTTTT CASTSTGVEKLFF TRBJ1-4 . 13 TRBD1 TRBV6-5
TGTGCCAGTAGTTTCCGACTGGGGGCTAGCGGGAGCTCCTACGAGCAGTACTTC CASSFRLGASGSSYEQYF TRBJ2-7 . 18 TRBD2 TRBV19
TGCGCCAGCAGCTTGTTCGGTAAAAACAATGAGCAGTTCTTC CASSLFGKNNEQFF TRBJ2-1 once 14 . TRBV5-1
TGTGCCAGCAGCTTAGAACAGCCCGCCGGTGCTCCCGATTCACCCCTCCACTTT CASSLEQPAGAPDSPLHF TRBJ1-6 few 18 . TRBV7-8
TGTGCCAGCAGTTATCCATCAGGGGGCTTTGGCTACACCTTC CASSYPSGGFGYTF TRBJ1-2 . 14 TRBD1 TRBV6-5
TGTGCCAGCAGCTTAGAGGACAGGGGAGGCTACAATGAGCAGTTCTTC CASSLEDRGGYNEQFF TRBJ2-1 . 16 TRBD1 TRBV11-3
TGTGCCAGCAGCCAACAGGGGGCTGGAAACACCATATATTTT CASSQQGAGNTIYF TRBJ1-3 . 14 TRBD1 TRBV7-9
TGTGCCAGCAGTTTCAGGATCTCTAGCACAGATACGCAGTATTTT CASSFRISSTDTQYF TRBJ2-3 . 15 . TRBV6-5
TGTGCCAGCAGTTACCCACCCGAAGGGGGCAGGTATCAGCCCCAGCATTTT CASSYPPEGGRYQPQHF TRBJ1-5 . 17 TRBD1 TRBV6-2/TRBV6-3
TGTGCCAGCAGGGCAGGGGATGGGACCGGGGAGCTGTTTTTT CASRAGDGTGELFF TRBJ2-2 . 14 . TRBV2
TGTGCCAGTTGTAGGACAGGGGCCAAAAACATTCAGTACTTC CASCRTGAKNIQYF TRBJ2-4 once 14 TRBD1 TRBV6-5
TGCGCCAGCAGCCAAGATCCCAGGGCAGAGTATGGCTACACCTTC CASSQDPRAEYGYTF TRBJ1-2 . 15 . TRBV4-3